This note documents a single T cell receptor (beta chain) sequence. Which antigen it targets is not known. No base-level quality is on record; no much larger clone is a single base apart. CDR1 and CDR2, looked up from the germline V gene (reference sequence), are GTSNPN and SVGIG. Compared with germline, V lacks 2 bases and J lacks 5 bases; bases without a gene match: 5. Measured from the cysteine to the phenylalanine, the CDR3 is 14 residues long. The read is trimmed to its CDR3 DNA, 42 bases read in frame from base 1. The source of the sample is a study of identical twins (dated by TCRdb to 2016 to 2017). For the study in its entirety: To test whether fetal clonotypes persist, this study deep-sequenced TCR alpha and beta repertoires from monozygotic twins, from unrelated adults of various ages, and from cord blood. Replicate twin experiments were performed at different times using different library preparation protocols to rule out contamination.

Receptor libraries were prepared by 5' RACE. Instrument used: Illumina HiSeq 2000. A universal primer binding site was added through template switching, and the final cDNA carried a unique molecular identifier so that TCR cDNA molecules could be counted accurately. First-strand cDNA for TCR alpha and beta chains was synthesized from specific primers in the conserved constant-segment region. To control for contamination, every cDNA library was double barcoded, receiving both a SMART-Mk sample barcode and Illumina barcodes. TruSeq adapter sequences and Illumina sample barcodes were added in two successive PCR steps. Sequencing of the TCR alpha and beta cDNA libraries was done on the Illumina HiSeq platform using custom primers. Processing in the source paper ran as follows. Raw reads were processed with MiGEC to extract unique molecular identifiers, and MiXCR was used to determine CDR3 positions. Recombination models were inferred per individual with the repgenHMM and IGoR tools using an EM algorithm. Shared clonotype analysis was performed with the tcR package in R, normalizing sharing by the product of cloneset sizes. To study raw recombination free of thymic and clonal selection effects, out-of-frame nonproductive sequences were analyzed. TCRdb itself trimmed the public reads at Q25 with fastp, ran MiXCR and retained productive beta chains. For every CDR3 protein sequence, its rows merge into one entry that carries the most common genes and DNA. Clone size and V and J calls follow TCRdb, not the original study. The sample has about 480,000 distinct CDR3 sequences on record, approximately 15% of them singletons. The ten largest clonotypes hold about 0.54% of the sample.

The study at large found these results: Because the same donors could not be followed over many years, the conclusions depended on cross-sectional statistical analysis. Out-of-frame TCR alpha sequences shared between twins showed an excess of low generation-probability sequences compared with coincidental sharing between unrelated individuals. In monozygotic twins, out-of-frame TCR alpha sharing was systematically underestimated by recombination models, although the models agreed with sharing between unrelated individuals. A weaker excess of twin sharing was found in beta out-of-frame sequences because the signal-to-noise ratio was lowered by fewer shared sequences. Abundant cord blood beta clonotypes carried fewer insertions; young adult naive repertoires showed a weaker similar trend, while memory repertoires showed none. Zero-insertion analyses could be partly confounded by invariant T cells such as MAIT and iNKT, although diverse VJ usage argued against such confounding for most clonotypes.

Every donor was a healthy Caucasian. The twin cohort consisted of three pairs of female monozygotic twins, all aged roughly 18 to 30 years. CD4+ and CD8+ T cell populations were isolated with positive isolation kits from Invitrogen. This sample was shared with a second study, whose subject was yellow fever vaccine responses in identical twins. The second investigation adds: The authors reported that the T cell response to vaccination in identical twins appeared partly convergent and partly personalized. In the study, vaccine-responding T cell clones were precisely tracked in identical twins.

The specimen was CD4+ T cells sorted from blood. This chain is built from TRBV30 and TRBJ2-5; 10 central nucleotides agree with TRBD2. This sequence originates from a woman between 18 and 29 years old in good health. The CDR3 corresponds to CAWSLLAGGETQYF. The DNA reads TGTGCCTGGAGTTTGTTAGCGGGGGGTGAGACCCAGTACTTC.